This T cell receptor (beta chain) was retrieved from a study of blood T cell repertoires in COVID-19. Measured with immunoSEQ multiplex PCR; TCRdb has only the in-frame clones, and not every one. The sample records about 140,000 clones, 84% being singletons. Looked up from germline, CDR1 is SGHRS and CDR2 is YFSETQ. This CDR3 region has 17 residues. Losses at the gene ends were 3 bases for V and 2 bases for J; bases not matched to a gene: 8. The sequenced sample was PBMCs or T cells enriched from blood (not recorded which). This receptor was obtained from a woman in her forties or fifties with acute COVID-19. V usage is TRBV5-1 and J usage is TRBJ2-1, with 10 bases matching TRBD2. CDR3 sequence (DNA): TGCGCCAGCAGCTCACGGGGCCTAGCGGGAGCCTACAATGAGCAGTTCTTC. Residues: CASSSRGLAGAYNEQFF. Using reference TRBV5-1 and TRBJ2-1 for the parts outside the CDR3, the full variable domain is KAGVTQTPRYLIKTRGQQVTLSCSPISGHRSVSWYQQTPGQGLQFLFEYFSETQRNKGNFPGRFSGRQFSNSRSEMNVSTLELGDSALYLCASSSRGLAGAYNEQFFGPGTRLTVL.